This T cell receptor (beta chain) was recorded in a study of OX40 agonist ivuxolimab in advanced cancers. Overall study results and limits: With doses of 0.1-3.0 mg/kg, partial responders showed among the lowest clonal expansion.

Trimming took off 4 bases at V and 1 base at J, with 13 bases between the two ends. CDR3 size: 15 residues. Germline CDR1 and CDR2: LNHDA and SQIVND (reference sequence). About this clone itself: Its target is not known.

Libraries were prepared by immunoSEQ multiplex PCR; TCRdb keeps only in-frame clonotypes and omits some of them. The sample yields 83,000 or so clones, approximately 84% seen once. This receptor was obtained from an adult with an advanced solid tumor such as melanoma, head and neck, liver or kidney cancer. Source: CD4+ or CD8+ T cells sorted from blood, taken in a trial of the OX40 agonist ivuxolimab. This rearrangement joins TRBV19 to TRBJ1-2, with D uncertain. The CDR3 coding sequence is TGTGCCAGTAGTAGCATCACCGCGCTTAACTATGGCTACACCTTC. Protein product: CASSSITALNYGYTF.